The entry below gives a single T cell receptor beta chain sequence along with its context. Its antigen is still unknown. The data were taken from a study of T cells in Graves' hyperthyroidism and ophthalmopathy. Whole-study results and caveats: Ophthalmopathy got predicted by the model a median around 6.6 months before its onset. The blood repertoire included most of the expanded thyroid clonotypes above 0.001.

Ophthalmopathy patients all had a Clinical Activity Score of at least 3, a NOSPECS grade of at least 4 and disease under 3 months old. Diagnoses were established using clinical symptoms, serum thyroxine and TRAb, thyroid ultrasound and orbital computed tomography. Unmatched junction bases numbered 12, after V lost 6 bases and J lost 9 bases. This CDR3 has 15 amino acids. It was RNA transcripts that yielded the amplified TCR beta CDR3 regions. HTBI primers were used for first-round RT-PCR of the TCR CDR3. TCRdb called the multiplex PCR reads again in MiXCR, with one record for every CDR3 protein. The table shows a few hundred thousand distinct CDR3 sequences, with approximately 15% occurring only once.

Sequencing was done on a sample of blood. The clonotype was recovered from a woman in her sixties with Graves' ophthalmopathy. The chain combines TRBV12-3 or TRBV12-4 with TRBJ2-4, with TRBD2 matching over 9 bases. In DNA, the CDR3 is TGTGCCAGCAGGCCTGCCAGCGGGGGGCGAACCATTCAGTACTTC. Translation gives CASRPASGGRTIQYF.